The 9 T cell receptor beta chains reported below all come from one sample, sequenced in a study of T cell responses to AZD1222 COVID-19 vaccine. Assay: immunoSEQ multiplex PCR; the TCRdb copy retains only in-frame clones and omits some. The sample has about 150,000 clones; about 93% are singletons. The specimen comprised peripheral blood, sampled on day 0 of AZD1222 vaccination. The receptors here all came from an adult in good health.

CDR3: CASSLVGQVLQPQHF. As DNA, the CDR3 is TGTGCCAGCAGCTTAGTGGGACAGGTCCTTCAGCCCCAGCATTTT. The chain joins TRBV7-2 to TRBJ1-5, with TRBD1 matching over 8 bases. V was clipped by 1 base and J by 6 bases; unmatched bases: 5. In germline, CDR1 is SGHTA, CDR2 FQGNSA. The CDR3 has 15 residues.

The gene calls are TRBV27 and TRBJ1-1; 7 bases agree with TRBD1. V dropped 0 bases and J dropped 3; count of bases not matched to a gene: 1. CDR3 length: 14 amino acids. Germline V lookup: CDR1 MNHEY, CDR2 SMNVEV (reference sequence). CDR3 loop: CASSLSTGYTEAFF. CDR3 coding DNA: TGTGCCAGCAGTTTATCGACAGGGTACACTGAAGCTTTCTTT.

The chain couples TRBV19 to TRBJ2-7; possibly TRBD2 for D (7 bases). This CDR3 is built from 14 residues. Trimming removed 5 bases at V and 6 bases at J, with 17 bases between. Germline V gene data show CDR1 as LNHDA and CDR2 as SQIVND (reference sequence). This CDR3 is CASSLRNREGEQYF. CDR3 nucleotide sequence: TGTGCCAGTAGTCTACGGAACAGGGAGGGCGAGCAGTACTTC.

The genes are TRBV3-1 (or the pseudogene TRBV3-2) and TRBJ2-7, with 9 bases lining up with TRBD1. V shed 0 bases and J 0 bases; nucleotides not matched to a gene: 9. This CDR3 is built from 18 residues. Germline CDR1 and CDR2: LGHDT and YNNKEL (reference sequence). CDR3 DNA: TGTGCCAGCAGCCAAGATCCGACAGGGGGTTTTAGCTCCTACGAGCAGTACTTC. Residues: CASSQDPTGGFSSYEQYF.

The rearrangement uses TRBV3-1 (or the pseudogene TRBV3-2) and TRBJ2-1, with unresolved D. V lost 0 bases and J lost 7, with 4 bases in between. The germline CDR1 and CDR2 sequences are LGHDT and YNNKEL (reference sequence). The CDR3 totals 12 residues. This CDR3 reads CASSQERNEQFF. The CDR3 DNA reads as TGTGCCAGCAGCCAAGAAAGGAATGAGCAGTTCTTC.

The chain carries TRBV11-2 and TRBJ1-3; TRBD1 might be the D (5 bases). The CDR3 spans 14 residues. Germline loops: CDR1 SGHAT, CDR2 FQNNGV. Trimming removed 1 base at V and 7 bases at J, with 11 bases between. The CDR3 bases are TGTGCCAGCAGCTTAGTTTGGGACTCCAACACCATATATTTT. This sequence encodes CASSLVWDSNTIYF.

CDR3 in amino acids: CASSTGQGVTDTQYF. For the CDR3, the DNA is TGTGCCAGTAGTACGGGCCAGGGAGTCACAGATACGCAGTATTTT. The rearrangement uses TRBV19 and TRBJ2-3, with D perhaps given as TRBD1 or TRBD2 (5 bases each). Trimming took 4 bases from V and 2 from J, leaving 13 bases between them. Germline CDR1 reads LNHDA; CDR2 reads SQIVND (reference sequence). This CDR3 has 15 residues.

The table lists this clone with a count of one. The CDR3 spells CASSSTKLAGNTIYF. As DNA, the CDR3 is TGTGCCAGCAGCTCGACAAAGCTGGCTGGAAACACCATATATTTT. V gene TRBV7-9 combines with J gene TRBJ1-3, with D uncertain. V was pared by 4 bases and J by 2 bases, with 12 bases between. Germline V CDR1 and CDR2: SEHNR, FQNEAQ (reference sequence). This CDR3 spans 15 amino acids. Filled out from reference TRBV7-9 and TRBJ1-3, the complete variable domain reads DTGVSQNPRHKITKRGQNVTFRCDPISEHNRLYWYRQTLGQGPEFLTYFQNEAQLEKSRLLSDRFSAERPKGSFSTLEIQRTEQGDSAMYLCASSSTKLAGNTIYFGEGSWLTVV.

The rearrangement uses TRBV3-1 (or the pseudogene TRBV3-2) and TRBJ1-5; no clear D gene. This CDR3 has 14 residues. Germline V lookup: CDR1 LGHDT, CDR2 YNNKEL (reference sequence). The germline V and J ends were trimmed by 1 base and 4 bases, with 8 bases remaining between them. For the CDR3, the DNA is TGTGCCAGCAGCCAAGTTCCGGGGAATCAGCCCCAGCATTTT. It yields the protein CASSQVPGNQPQHF.